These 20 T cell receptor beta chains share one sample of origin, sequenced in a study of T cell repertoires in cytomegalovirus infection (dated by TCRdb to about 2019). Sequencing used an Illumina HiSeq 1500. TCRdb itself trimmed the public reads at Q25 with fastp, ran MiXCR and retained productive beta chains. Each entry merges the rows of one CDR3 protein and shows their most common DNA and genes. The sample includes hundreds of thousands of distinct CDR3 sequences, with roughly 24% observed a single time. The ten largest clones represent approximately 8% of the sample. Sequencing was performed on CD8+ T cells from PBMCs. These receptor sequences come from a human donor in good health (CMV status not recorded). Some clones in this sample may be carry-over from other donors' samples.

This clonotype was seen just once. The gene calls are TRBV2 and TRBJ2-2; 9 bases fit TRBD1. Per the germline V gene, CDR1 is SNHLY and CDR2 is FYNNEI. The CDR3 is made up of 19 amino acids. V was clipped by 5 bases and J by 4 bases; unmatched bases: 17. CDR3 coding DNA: TGTGCCAGCAGTTATGCACGGGACAGGGAAGTATATGGCACCGGGGAGCTGTTTTTT. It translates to CASSYARDREVYGTGELFF.

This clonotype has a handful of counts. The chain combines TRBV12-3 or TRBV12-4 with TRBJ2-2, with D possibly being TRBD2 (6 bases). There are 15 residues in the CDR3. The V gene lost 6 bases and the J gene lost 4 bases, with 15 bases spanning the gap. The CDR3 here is CASRPRDSLTGELFF. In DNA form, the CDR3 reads TGTGCCAGCAGACCCCGGGACTCCCTCACCGGGGAGCTGTTTTTT.

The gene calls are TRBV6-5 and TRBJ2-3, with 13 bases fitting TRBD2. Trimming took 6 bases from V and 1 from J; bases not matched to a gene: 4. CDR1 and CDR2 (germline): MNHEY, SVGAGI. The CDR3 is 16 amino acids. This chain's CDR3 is CASSQGLAGRTDTQYF. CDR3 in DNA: TGTGCCAGCAGCCAGGGACTAGCGGGGCGCACAGATACGCAGTATTTT.

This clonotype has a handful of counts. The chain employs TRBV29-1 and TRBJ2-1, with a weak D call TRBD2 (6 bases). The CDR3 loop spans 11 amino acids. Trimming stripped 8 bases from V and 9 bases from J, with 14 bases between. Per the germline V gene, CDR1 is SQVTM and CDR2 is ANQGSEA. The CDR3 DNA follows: TGCAGCACCAATGGGGGGACTGAGCAGTTCTTC. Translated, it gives CSTNGGTEQFF.

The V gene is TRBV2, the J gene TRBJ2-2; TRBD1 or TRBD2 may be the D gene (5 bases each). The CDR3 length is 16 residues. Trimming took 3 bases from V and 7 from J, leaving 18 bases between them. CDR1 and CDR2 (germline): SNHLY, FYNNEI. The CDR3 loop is CASSEEGDLAGGELFF. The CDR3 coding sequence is TGTGCCAGCAGTGAGGAAGGGGACCTGGCCGGCGGGGAGCTGTTTTTT.

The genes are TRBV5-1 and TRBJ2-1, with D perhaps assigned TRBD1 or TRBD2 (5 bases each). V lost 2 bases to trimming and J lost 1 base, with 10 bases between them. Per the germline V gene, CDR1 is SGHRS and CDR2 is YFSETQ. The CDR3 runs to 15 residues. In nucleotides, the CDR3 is TGCGCCAGCAGCTTCCGGGACGCATCCTACAATGAGCAGTTCTTC. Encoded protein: CASSFRDASYNEQFF.

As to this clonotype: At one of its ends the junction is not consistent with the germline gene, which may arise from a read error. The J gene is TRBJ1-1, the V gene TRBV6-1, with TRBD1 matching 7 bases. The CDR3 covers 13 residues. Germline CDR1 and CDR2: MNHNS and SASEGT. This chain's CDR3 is CASREGTDPEAFF. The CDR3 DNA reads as TGTGCCAGCAGAGAAGGGACAGACCCAGAAGCTTTCTTT.

The CDR3 nucleotides are TGTGCCAGTAGTATAGCCGGGACCCTCTTCGCGAACACCGGGGAGCTGTTTTTT. This codes for CASSIAGTLFANTGELFF. This sequence joins TRBV19 and TRBJ2-2, with D possibly being TRBD1 or TRBD2 (5 bases each). V lost 1 base and J 0 bases, leaving 15 bases between the germline ends. This CDR3 is built from 18 residues. The germline V gene has CDR1 LNHDA and CDR2 SQIVND (reference sequence). Using reference TRBV19 and TRBJ2-2 for the parts outside the CDR3, the full variable domain is DGGITQSPKYLFRKEGQNVTLSCEQNLNHDAMYWYRQDPGQGLRLIYYSQIVNDFQKGDIAEGYSVSREKKESFPLTVTSAQKNPTAFYLCASSIAGTLFANTGELFFGEGSRLTVL.

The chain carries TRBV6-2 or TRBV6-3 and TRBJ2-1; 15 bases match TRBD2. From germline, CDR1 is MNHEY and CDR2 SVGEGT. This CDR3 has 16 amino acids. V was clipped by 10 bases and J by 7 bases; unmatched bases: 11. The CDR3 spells CANRLGLAGGLNEQFF. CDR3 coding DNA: TGTGCCAACAGACTCGGACTAGCGGGGGGGCTTAATGAGCAGTTCTTC.

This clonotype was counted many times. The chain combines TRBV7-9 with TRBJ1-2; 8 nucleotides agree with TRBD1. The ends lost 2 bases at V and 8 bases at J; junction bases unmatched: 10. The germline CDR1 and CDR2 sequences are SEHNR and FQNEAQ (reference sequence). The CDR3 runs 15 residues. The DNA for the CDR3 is TGTGCCAGCAGCTTACCGACAGGGGACGTCGGCGGCTACACCTTC. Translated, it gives CASSLPTGDVGGYTF.

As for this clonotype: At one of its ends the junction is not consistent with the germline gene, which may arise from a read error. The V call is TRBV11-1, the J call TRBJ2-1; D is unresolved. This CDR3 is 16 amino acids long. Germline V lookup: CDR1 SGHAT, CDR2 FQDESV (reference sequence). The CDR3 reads CTSSLVRRTSYNEQFF. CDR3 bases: TGTACCAGCAGCTTAGTAAGGCGGACCTCCTACAATGAGCAGTTCTTC.

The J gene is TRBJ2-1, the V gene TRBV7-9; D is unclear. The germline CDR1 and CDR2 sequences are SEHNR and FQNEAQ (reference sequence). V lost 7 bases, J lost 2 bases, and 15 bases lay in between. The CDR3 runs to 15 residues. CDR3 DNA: TGTGCCAGCACCCCTGAACTCACTCCCTACAATGAGCAGTTCTTC. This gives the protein CASTPELTPYNEQFF.

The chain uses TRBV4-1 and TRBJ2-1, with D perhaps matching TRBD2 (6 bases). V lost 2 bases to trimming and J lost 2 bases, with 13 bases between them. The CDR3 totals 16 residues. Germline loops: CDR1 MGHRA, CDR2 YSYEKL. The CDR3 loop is CASSQTLGGPYNEQFF. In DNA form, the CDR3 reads TGCGCCAGCAGCCAAACCCTGGGGGGTCCCTACAATGAGCAGTTCTTC.

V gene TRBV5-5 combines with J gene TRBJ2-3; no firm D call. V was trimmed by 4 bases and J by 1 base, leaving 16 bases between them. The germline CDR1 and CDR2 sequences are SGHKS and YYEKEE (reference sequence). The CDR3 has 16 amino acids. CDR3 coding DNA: TGTGCCAGCAGCCCCTGGGTGGTAACACGCACAGATACGCAGTATTTT. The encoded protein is CASSPWVVTRTDTQYF.

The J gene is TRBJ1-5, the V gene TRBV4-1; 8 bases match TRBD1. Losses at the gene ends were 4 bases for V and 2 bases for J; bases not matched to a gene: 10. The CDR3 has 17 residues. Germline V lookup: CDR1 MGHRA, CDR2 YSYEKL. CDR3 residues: CASSLTITGGGNQPQHF. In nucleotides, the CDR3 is TGCGCCAGCAGCCTCACGATAACAGGGGGTGGCAATCAGCCCCAGCATTTT.

CDR3 DNA sequence: TGTGCTAGTGGGTTTAGCGGGGGGGCCGGTCAAGAGACCCAGTACTTC. This sequence encodes CASGFSGGAGQETQYF. The gene calls are TRBV12-5 and TRBJ2-5; the match to TRBD2 covers 11 bases. After removal of 6 bases from V and 2 bases from J, the junction contained 8 bases not matched to a gene. The germline gives CDR1 LGHNT, CDR2 FRNRAP. The CDR3 is 16 amino acids.

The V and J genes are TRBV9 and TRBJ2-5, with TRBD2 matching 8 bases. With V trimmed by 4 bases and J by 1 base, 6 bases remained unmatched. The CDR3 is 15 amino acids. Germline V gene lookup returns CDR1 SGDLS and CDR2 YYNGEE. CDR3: CASSFRTSSQETQYF. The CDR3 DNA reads TGTGCCAGCAGCTTTAGGACTAGCTCCCAAGAGACCCAGTACTTC. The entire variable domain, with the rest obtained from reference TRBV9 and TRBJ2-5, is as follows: DSGVTQTPKHLITATGQRVTLRCSPRSGDLSVYWYQQSLDQGLQFLIQYYNGEERAKGNILERFSAQQFPDLHSELNLSSLELGDSALYFCASSFRTSSQETQYFGPGTRLLVL.

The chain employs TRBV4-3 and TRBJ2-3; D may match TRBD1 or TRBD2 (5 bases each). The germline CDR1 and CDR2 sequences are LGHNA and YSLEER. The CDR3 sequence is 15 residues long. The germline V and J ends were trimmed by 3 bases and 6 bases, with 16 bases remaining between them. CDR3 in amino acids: CASSHWDLKTDTQYF. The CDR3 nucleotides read TGCGCCAGCAGCCATTGGGACCTTAAGACCGATACGCAGTATTTT.

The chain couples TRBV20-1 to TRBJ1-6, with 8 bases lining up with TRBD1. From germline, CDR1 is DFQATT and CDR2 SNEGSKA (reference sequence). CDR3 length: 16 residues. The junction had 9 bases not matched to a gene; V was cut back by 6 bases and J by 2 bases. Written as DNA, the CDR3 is TGCAGTGCGGGCCCGGGACAGGAAGCCTATAATTCACCCCTCCACTTT. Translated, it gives CSAGPGQEAYNSPLHF.

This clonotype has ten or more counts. The chain's CDR3 is CATRKDWTFLHF. CDR3 nucleotides: TGTGCCACCAGAAAGGACTGGACCTTCCTCCACTTT. The V gene is TRBV7-2, the J gene TRBJ1-6; no clear D gene. Germline V gene sequence: CDR1 SGHTA, CDR2 FQGNSA. V gave up 10 bases and J gave up 15 bases, with 19 bases separating them. The CDR3 extends over 12 amino acids.